This T cell receptor (beta chain) was recovered during a study of blood T cell repertoires in COVID-19. Study background: The study drew acute and convalescent COVID-19 samples from the United States, Italy and Spain.

Libraries were prepared by immunoSEQ multiplex PCR; TCRdb keeps only in-frame clonotypes and omits some of them. Of around 330,000 clones in the sample, roughly 90% are singletons; the top ten hold over 8%. The CDR3 totals 14 residues. Between the trimmed V and J ends, which lost 10 bases and 4 bases, there was a span of 20 bases. Germline V gives CDR1 PRHDT, CDR2 FYEKMQ (reference sequence). This chain joins TRBV13 and TRBJ2-7; D may be TRBD2 (6 bases). What was sequenced was PBMCs or T cells enriched from blood (not recorded which). The sequence was collected from a woman aged 35 to 49 who had recovered from COVID-19. CDR3 nucleotide sequence: TGTGCCACCTTGGAAGGCGGGAAGTCGTACGAGCAGTACTTC. Its translation is CATLEGGKSYEQYF.